Listed below are T cell receptor beta chains from one sample, sequenced in a study of metastatic and nonmetastatic thyroid tumors. TCRdb used MiXCR to call clones anew from the PCR reads. Among just over 20,000 clones, more than 9% were seen once, and the ten largest hold roughly 6.2%. The sample taken for sequencing was blood. The receptors come from a male donor with papillary thyroid cancer or a benign thyroid nodule (not recorded which). Some clones in this sample may be carry-over from other donors' samples. Both conserved end residues are part of each CDR3. D genes are given only for firm matches. The size of a clone is reported for some rows only, either as once, few or many, or as a class for expanded clones.

V,D,size,J,CDR3,DNA
TRBV3-1,-,many,TRBJ2-3,CASSTLGGISTDTQYF,TGTGCCAGCAGCACCCTTGGGGGGATTAGCACAGATACGCAGTATTTT
TRBV20-1,-,-,TRBJ1-1,CSTRGDRITEVFF,TGCAGTACTAGAGGTGACAGAATCACTGAAGTTTTCTTT
TRBV7-2,-,-,TRBJ2-7,CASSSGTRTYEQYF,TGTGCCAGCAGCTCCGGGACACGGACGTACGAGCAGTACTTC
TRBV7-9,TRBD1,many,TRBJ2-3,CASSLGQDTDTQYF,TGTGCCAGCAGCCTGGGACAGGACACAGATACGCAGTATTTT
TRBV28,TRBD1,medium-sized,TRBJ1-2,CASRKTGGVGYTF,TGTGCCAGCAGAAAGACAGGGGGCGTCGGCTACACCTTC
TRBV28,TRBD1,medium-sized,TRBJ2-7,CASSQPGQYYEQYF,TGTGCCAGCAGTCAACCGGGACAGTACTACGAGCAGTACTTC
TRBV18,-,many,TRBJ1-1,CASSPGPGTEAFF,TGTGCCAGCTCACCAGGGCCGGGCACTGAAGCTTTCTTT
TRBV19,TRBD1,-,TRBJ2-1,CASSGTVNNEQFF,TGTGCCAGTAGTGGGACAGTAAACAATGAGCAGTTCTTC
TRBV6-2/TRBV6-3,TRBD1,-,TRBJ1-1,CASSYGTGWRNTEAFF,TGTGCCAGCAGTTACGGGACAGGTTGGAGGAACACTGAAGCTTTCTTT
TRBV25-1,-,few,TRBJ1-4,CASSENEKLFF,TGTGCCAGCAGTGAAAATGAAAAACTGTTTTTT
TRBV25-1,-,many,TRBJ2-7,CASSDSYYEQYF,TGTGCCAGCAGTGACTCATACTACGAGCAGTACTTC
TRBV19,TRBD1,many,TRBJ1-4,CASSISDRGKEKLFF,TGTGCCAGTAGTATAAGCGACAGGGGGAAGGAAAAACTGTTTTTT
TRBV6-6,-,medium-sized,TRBJ2-3,CASSYSLGASAVSTDTQYF,TGTGCCAGCAGTTACTCTCTCGGGGCTAGCGCCGTGTCCACAGATACGCAGTATTTT
TRBV7-2,TRBD2,many,TRBJ2-3,CASSLGSSGIDTQYF,TGTGCCAGCAGCTTAGGGTCTAGCGGGATAGATACGCAGTATTTT
TRBV19,TRBD1,many,TRBJ2-2,CASSPGGGRSTGELFF,TGTGCCAGTAGTCCAGGGGGTGGTCGGTCCACCGGGGAGCTGTTTTTT
TRBV28,-,few,TRBJ1-2,CASSPTGNYGYTF,TGTGCCAGCAGTCCTACAGGGAACTATGGCTACACCTTC
TRBV2,-,few,TRBJ1-2,CASSPQGNYGYTF,TGTGCCAGCAGCCCACAGGGTAACTATGGCTACACCTTC
TRBV20-1,TRBD2,medium-sized,TRBJ2-7,CSAPGLAGTEQYF,TGCAGTGCCCCGGGACTAGCGGGGACCGAGCAGTACTTC
TRBV6-1,-,-,TRBJ2-2,CASRGTRGTGELFF,TGTGCCAGCAGGGGGACAAGGGGCACCGGGGAGCTGTTTTTT
TRBV15,-,-,TRBJ1-1,CATSPSRNTEAFF,TGTGCCACCAGCCCCTCGAGGAACACTGAAGCTTTCTTT
TRBV29-1,-,-,TRBJ2-7,CSVVFRGYYEQYF,TGCAGCGTTGTTTTCCGGGGATACTACGAGCAGTACTTC
TRBV19,-,many,TRBJ1-1,CASRPGWGSYTEAFF,TGTGCCAGTCGACCTGGTTGGGGCTCTTACACTGAAGCTTTCTTT
TRBV11-2,-,once,TRBJ2-1,CASSPLGGAEQFF,TGTGCCAGCAGCCCTCTCGGGGGTGCTGAGCAGTTCTTC
TRBV4-1,-,many,TRBJ1-5,CASSQGPGDQPQHF,TGCGCCAGCAGCCAAGGGCCTGGGGATCAGCCCCAGCATTTT
TRBV20-1,-,few,TRBJ1-5,CSAGPANQPQHF,TGCAGTGCAGGGCCGGCAAATCAGCCCCAGCATTTT
TRBV2,-,medium-sized,TRBJ2-1,CASSPSTGSYNEQFF,TGTGCCAGCAGTCCCTCTACGGGTTCCTACAATGAGCAGTTCTTC
TRBV27,-,many,TRBJ2-1,CASSLDGGDNEQFF,TGTGCCAGCAGTTTGGACGGAGGCGACAATGAGCAGTTCTTC
TRBV6-1,TRBD2,medium-sized,TRBJ2-5,CASSPRAGGPGETQYF,TGTGCCAGCAGTCCTAGGGCGGGAGGGCCGGGGGAGACCCAGTACTTC
TRBV6-1,TRBD1,few,TRBJ2-1,CASRDRGRLLEQFF,TGTGCCAGCAGGGACAGGGGGCGGCTCTTAGAGCAGTTCTTC
TRBV5-1,TRBD2,-,TRBJ2-1,CASSSGLAGYNEQFF,TGCGCCAGCAGCTCGGGACTAGCGGGGTACAATGAGCAGTTCTTC
TRBV29-1,-,many,TRBJ2-3,CSGGWKGTDTQYF,TGCAGCGGAGGGTGGAAGGGCACAGATACGCAGTATTTT
TRBV30,-,medium-sized,TRBJ1-2,CAWYTGRGGYTF,TGTGCCTGGTATACAGGGCGGGGTGGCTACACCTTC
TRBV6-1,-,medium-sized,TRBJ2-7,CASSPGQPTYEQYF,TGTGCCAGCAGCCCCGGACAGCCGACCTACGAGCAGTACTTC
TRBV30,-,many,TRBJ1-5,CVWDGKSSNQPQHF,TGTGTCTGGGATGGGAAGTCGAGCAATCAGCCCCAGCATTTT
TRBV3-1,TRBD1,-,TRBJ2-1,CASSQGTGPSYNEQFF,TGTGCCAGCAGCCAAGGGACAGGGCCCTCCTACAATGAGCAGTTCTTC
TRBV3-1,-,many,TRBJ1-5,CASSQEVSNQPQHF,TGTGCCAGCAGCCAAGAAGTTAGCAATCAGCCCCAGCATTTT
TRBV20-1,-,many,TRBJ2-3,CSADRSTTDTQYF,TGCAGTGCTGACAGGTCGACCACAGATACGCAGTATTTT
TRBV20-1,-,many,TRBJ1-2,CSATGDDYGYTF,TGCAGTGCTACAGGGGACGACTATGGCTACACCTTC
TRBV12-3/TRBV12-4,-,medium-sized,TRBJ2-1,CASRLDSHNEQFF,TGTGCCAGCAGACTGGACAGTCACAATGAGCAGTTCTTC
TRBV5-1,-,many,TRBJ2-7,CASSLVQGAWEQYF,TGCGCCAGCAGCTTGGTCCAGGGCGCCTGGGAGCAGTACTTC
TRBV3-1,-,many,TRBJ2-3,CASSDSLTDTQYF,TGTGCCAGCAGCGACTCTCTGACAGATACGCAGTATTTT
TRBV19,TRBD2,many,TRBJ2-2,CASSMRRQRGTGELFF,TGTGCCAGTAGTATGAGGCGACAGCGGGGGACCGGGGAGCTGTTTTTT
TRBV3-1,-,many,TRBJ2-7,CASSQTGRVYEQYF,TGTGCCAGCAGCCAAACCGGTAGGGTCTACGAGCAGTACTTC
TRBV5-1,-,many,TRBJ2-3,CASSLVGRVGDTQYF,TGCGCCAGCAGCTTGGTCGGGAGAGTTGGGGATACGCAGTATTTT